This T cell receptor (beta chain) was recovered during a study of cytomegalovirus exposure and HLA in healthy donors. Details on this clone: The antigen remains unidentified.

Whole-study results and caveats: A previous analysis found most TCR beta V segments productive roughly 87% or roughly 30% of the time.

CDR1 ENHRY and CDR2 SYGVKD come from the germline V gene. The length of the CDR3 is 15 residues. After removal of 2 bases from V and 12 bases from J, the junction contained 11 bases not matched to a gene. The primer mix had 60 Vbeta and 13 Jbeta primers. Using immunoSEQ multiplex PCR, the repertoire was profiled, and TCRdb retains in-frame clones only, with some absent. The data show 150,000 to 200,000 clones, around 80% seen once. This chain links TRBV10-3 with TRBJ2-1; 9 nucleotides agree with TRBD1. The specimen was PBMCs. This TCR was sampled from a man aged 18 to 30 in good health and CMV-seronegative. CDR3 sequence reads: CAISETGTGLEGQFF. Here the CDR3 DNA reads TGTGCCATCAGTGAGACAGGGACAGGGTTGGAGGGGCAGTTCTTC.